The 28 T cell receptor beta chains given below trace back to one sample, sequenced in a study of T cells in Graves' hyperthyroidism and ophthalmopathy. Amplification targeted TCR beta CDR3 regions from RNA transcripts. The HTBI primer set drove a first-round RT-PCR of the TCR CDR3. From the multiplex PCR reads, TCRdb called clonotypes with MiXCR, one entry per CDR3 protein. The data hold 400,000 or so distinct CDR3 sequences, with approximately 14% observed a single time. Sample: blood. These receptors were collected from a woman aged 55-70 years with Graves' ophthalmopathy.

In this sample, this clonotype turned up many times. The chain is built from TRBV28 and TRBJ2-3, with 16 bases lining up with TRBD2. V was pared by 6 bases and J by 6 bases, with 3 bases of the junction left unmatched. The germline V gene encodes CDR1 MDHEN and CDR2 SYDVKM. The CDR3 runs 15 residues. CDR3 nucleotides: TGTGCCAGCAGGGGACTAGCGGGAGGGCGGGATACGCAGTATTTT. This gives the protein CASRGLAGGRDTQYF.

This clonotype was seen at least ten times. The CDR3 protein is CASSPAWGGNSNQPQHF. DNA of the CDR3: TGTGCCAGCTCACCAGCGTGGGGGGGGAATAGCAATCAGCCCCAGCATTTT. The rearrangement uses TRBV18 and TRBJ1-5; tentatively, D is TRBD1 (5 bases). Germline V lookup: CDR1 KGHSH, CDR2 LQKENI. The CDR3 is 17 residues long. V was clipped by 2 bases and J by 0 bases, with 14 bases between them.

The genes are TRBV7-9 and TRBJ2-3; D not resolved. CDR1 is SEHNR and CDR2 is FQNEAQ in the germline V gene (reference sequence). The V end lost 2 bases, the J end lost 5 bases, and 11 bases lay between the germline ends. The CDR3 spans 14 residues. The CDR3 reads CASSLSSKEDTQYF. DNA for the CDR3: TGTGCCAGCAGCTTAAGTTCGAAGGAAGATACGCAGTATTTT.

This clonotype was recorded many times. This chain connects TRBV28 to TRBJ2-7; no reliable D call. Germline CDR1 and CDR2: MDHEN and SYDVKM. The germline V and J ends were trimmed by 2 bases and 4 bases, with 9 bases remaining between them. The CDR3 covers 13 residues. Here the CDR3 DNA reads TGTGCCAGCAGTTTACTCCCGGATTACGAGCAGTACTTC. Its translation is CASSLLPDYEQYF. The variable domain in full, completed from reference TRBV28 and TRBJ2-7, reads DVKVTQSSRYLVKRTGEKVFLECVQDMDHENMFWYRQDPGLGLRLIYFSYDVKMKEKGDIPEGYSVSREKKERFSLILESASTNQTSMYLCASSLLPDYEQYFGPGTRLTVT.

This sequence joins TRBV25-1 and TRBJ1-5, with unresolved D. Deletions cut 8 bases from V and 9 bases from J, with 17 bases between. The CDR3 has 13 amino acids. Germline V gives CDR1 MGHDK, CDR2 SYGVNS. CDR3 nucleotide sequence: TGTGCCAGCGCTAGGGATCTTCGGGGGCCCCAGCATTTT. Translated, it gives CASARDLRGPQHF.

V usage is TRBV20-1 and J usage is TRBJ1-5; 9 bases are a match to TRBD1. CDR1 and CDR2 (germline): DFQATT, SNEGSKA (reference sequence). The junction had 1 base not matched to a gene; V was cut back by 2 bases and J by 2 bases. The CDR3 runs 14 residues. The CDR3 reads CSARTGGGNQPQHF. In nucleotides, the CDR3 is TGCAGTGCTAGAACAGGGGGCGGCAATCAGCCCCAGCATTTT.

The chain combines TRBV24-1 with TRBJ1-5, with D possibly matching TRBD1 (5 bases). Germline loops: CDR1 KGHDR, CDR2 SFDVKD. The CDR3 has 13 amino acids. Trimming cost V 12 bases and J 8 bases, with 19 bases left between them. The CDR3 coding sequence is TGTGCCGCCCACCGGGACTTACGTGAGCCCCAGCATTTT. Amino acids: CAAHRDLREPQHF.

The rearrangement uses TRBV18 and TRBJ1-2; the D is unclear. This CDR3 has 12 amino acids. V was shortened by 4 bases and J by 3 bases, with 6 bases between the two germline ends. Looked up from germline, CDR1 is KGHSH and CDR2 is LQKENI. As DNA, the CDR3 is TGTGCCAGCTCACAGACGGACTATGGCTACACCTTC. This translates into CASSQTDYGYTF.

The sample holds many counts of this clonotype. Written as DNA, the CDR3 is TGTGCCAGCAGCTTAATGGGGGGCAAGGTGGATACGCAGTATTTT. This encodes CASSLMGGKVDTQYF. The chain carries TRBV7-3 and TRBJ2-3, with D perhaps given as TRBD1 or TRBD2 (6 bases each). The length of the CDR3 is 15 residues. Germline values: CDR1 SGHTA, CDR2 FQGTGA. V was pared by 1 base and J by 6 bases, with 14 bases between.

The CDR3 bases are TGTGCCAGTAGTATATATGGGGTCTATCAGCCCCAGCATTTT. It translates to CASSIYGVYQPQHF. The rearrangement joins TRBV19 to TRBJ1-5; D unresolved. The CDR3 loop spans 14 amino acids. Deletions cut 2 bases from V and 5 bases from J, with 10 bases between. Germline values: CDR1 LNHDA, CDR2 SQIVND (reference sequence).

This clonotype was picked up many times. This chain links TRBV2 with TRBJ2-1, with D perhaps given as TRBD1 or TRBD2 (6 bases each). The V gene's germline CDR1 is SNHLY and CDR2 FYNNEI. V was pared by 3 bases and J by 10 bases, with 13 bases between. The CDR3 runs to 13 residues. This chain's CDR3 is CASSEGLGGEQFF. In nucleotides, the CDR3 is TGTGCCAGCAGTGAGGGGCTAGGGGGGGAGCAGTTCTTC.

This clonotype was seen repeatedly, ten times or more. This rearrangement joins TRBV2 to TRBJ1-1; no definite D call. Germline CDR1 and CDR2: SNHLY and FYNNEI. The CDR3 is made up of 13 amino acids. Trimming stripped 6 bases from V and 8 bases from J, with 16 bases between. CDR3 protein: CASSLYEGTEAFF. The CDR3 coding sequence is TGTGCCAGCAGCCTATATGAGGGAACGGAAGCTTTCTTT.

This clonotype came up many times. The chain combines TRBV12-3 or TRBV12-4 with TRBJ1-1; a possible D gene is TRBD1 (6 bases). This CDR3 region has 12 residues. Trimming stripped 6 bases from V and 6 bases from J, with 11 bases between. The CDR3 nucleotides read TGTGCCAGCAGCTACAGGGTGGCTGAAGCTTTCTTT. Amino acid sequence: CASSYRVAEAFF.

This clonotype has more than one count but fewer than ten. The V gene is TRBV6-5, the J gene TRBJ2-5, with TRBD2 matching 11 bases. Germline V CDR1 and CDR2: MNHEY, SVGAGI. This CDR3 region has 15 residues. Trimming cost V 2 bases and J 2 bases; bases outside gene matches: 1. CDR3 in DNA: TGTGCCAGCAGTTACAGACTAGCGGGGCAAGAGACCCAGTACTTC. This sequence encodes CASSYRLAGQETQYF.

This clonotype was seen ten or more times. The chain recombines TRBV3-1 with TRBJ1-6, with a tentative D call TRBD1 (6 bases). CDR1 LGHDT and CDR2 YNNKEL come from the germline V gene (reference sequence). V was clipped by 0 bases and J by 9 bases, with 12 bases between them. The CDR3 has 15 amino acids. The CDR3 nucleotides read TGTGCCAGCAGCCAAGATGCACAGGGTGGTTCACCCCTCCACTTT. Its translation is CASSQDAQGGSPLHF. Complete variable domain (other parts from reference TRBV3-1 and TRBJ1-6): DTAVSQTPKYLVTQMGNDKSIKCEQNLGHDTMYWYKQDSKKFLKIMFSYNNKELIINETVPNRFSPKSPDKAHLNLHINSLELGDSAVYFCASSQDAQGGSPLHFGNGTRLTVT.

The V gene is TRBV2, the J gene TRBJ2-5; D may be TRBD1 (6 bases). Germline V gene data show CDR1 as SNHLY and CDR2 as FYNNEI. The CDR3 extends over 13 amino acids. The V gene lost 5 bases and the J gene lost 3 bases, with 10 bases spanning the gap. CDR3 amino acids: CASSTGIEETQYF. CDR3 DNA sequence: TGTGCCAGCAGTACAGGGATTGAAGAGACCCAGTACTTC.

This clonotype was counted between two and nine times. V is TRBV27 and J is TRBJ2-3; possible D gene TRBD1, 5 bases. Germline V lookup: CDR1 MNHEY, CDR2 SMNVEV (reference sequence). The CDR3 contains 14 residues. Trimming cost V 6 bases and J 0 bases, with 10 bases left between them. The DNA for the CDR3 is TGTGCCAGCAGGTCAGGGTGGAGCACAGATACGCAGTATTTT. This translates into CASRSGWSTDTQYF.

This chain uses TRBV13 with TRBJ2-7; TRBD1 is a possible D gene (6 bases). CDR1 is PRHDT and CDR2 is FYEKMQ in the germline V gene (reference sequence). The CDR3 loop spans 14 amino acids. Trimming stripped 5 bases from V and 3 bases from J, with 14 bases between. CDR3 DNA sequence: TGTGCCAGCAGCGCGAACAGGGTCAACTACGAGCAGTACTTC. Protein sequence: CASSANRVNYEQYF.

This clonotype occurred many times. This sequence joins TRBV2 and TRBJ2-7; D perhaps matches TRBD2 (6 bases). CDR3 size: 14 residues. In germline, CDR1 is SNHLY, CDR2 FYNNEI. V was cut by 5 bases and J by 0 bases, with 11 bases left in between. The CDR3 DNA sequence: TGTGCCAGCAGTTGGGAGGTGAGCTCCTACGAGCAGTACTTC. It encodes CASSWEVSSYEQYF. Together with reference TRBV2 and TRBJ2-7, the CDR3 gives the full variable domain: EPEVTQTPSHQVTQMGQEVILRCVPISNHLYFYWYRQILGQKVEFLVSFYNNEISEKSEIFDDQFSVERPDGSNFTLKIRSTKLEDSAMYFCASSWEVSSYEQYFGPGTRLTVT.

The J gene is TRBJ2-7, the V gene TRBV12-3 or TRBV12-4; no clear D gene. The V end lost 7 bases, the J end lost 3 bases, and 7 bases lay between the germline ends. CDR3 length equals 11 residues. This CDR3 is CASNTGYEQYF. CDR3 coding DNA: TGTGCCAGCAATACCGGCTACGAGCAGTACTTC.

This clonotype was counted many times. The chain recombines TRBV20-1 with TRBJ2-7; TRBD2 matches at 11 bases. The CDR3 length is 13 residues. The germline gives CDR1 DFQATT, CDR2 SNEGSKA (reference sequence). J lost 9 bases, V lost 5 bases, and 9 bases had no gene match. The CDR3 is CSAGTSGGRAQYF. The CDR3 DNA reads as TGCAGTGCTGGAACTAGCGGGGGTAGGGCGCAGTACTTC.

This clonotype has a count of ten or more. The gene calls are TRBV3-1 and TRBJ2-7, with 9 bases that match TRBD2. V was pared by 1 base and J by 4 bases, with 8 bases of the junction left unmatched. Germline V gene data show CDR1 as LGHDT and CDR2 as YNNKEL (reference sequence). The CDR3 runs 16 residues. The CDR3 DNA follows: TGTGCCAGCAGCCAAGGTATTAGCGGGAGTACGTACGAGCAGTACTTC. Translating gives CASSQGISGSTYEQYF.

This clonotype was counted ten times or more. The rearrangement uses TRBV5-1 and TRBJ2-1, with D tentatively TRBD2 (6 bases). CDR1 is SGHRS and CDR2 is YFSETQ in the germline V gene. This CDR3 comprises 13 residues. V lost 4 bases to trimming and J lost 9 bases, with 14 bases between them. CDR3: CASSTFPGSEQFF. For the CDR3, the DNA is TGCGCCAGCAGCACCTTTCCCGGGAGTGAGCAGTTCTTC.

This clonotype was observed at least ten times. This chain joins TRBV30 and TRBJ2-6; perhaps TRBD1 as D (6 bases). The germline V and J ends were trimmed by 0 bases and 0 bases, with 12 bases remaining between them. This CDR3 contains 17 residues. CDR1 and CDR2 (germline): GTSNPN, SVGIG (reference sequence). The CDR3 spells CAWSVPTGLSGANVLTF. The CDR3 DNA follows: TGTGCCTGGAGTGTACCAACAGGGCTCTCTGGGGCCAACGTCCTGACTTTC.

This clonotype came up a few times. The J gene is TRBJ2-5, the V gene TRBV4-1; 7 nucleotides align to TRBD2. Germline CDR1 is MGHRA and CDR2 is YSYEKL. The CDR3 spans 12 residues. V gave up 1 base and J gave up 11 bases; unmatched junction bases: 4. CDR3: CASSQAPGGQYF. DNA of the CDR3: TGCGCCAGCAGCCAAGCGCCGGGGGGTCAGTACTTC.

The chain couples TRBV2 to TRBJ2-2, with D possibly being TRBD2 (7 bases). Trimming shortened V by 9 bases and J by 4 bases, and 12 bases separated the two germline ends. The CDR3 extends over 13 amino acids. Germline V CDR1 and CDR2: SNHLY, FYNNEI. The CDR3 coding sequence is TGTGCCAGGGGGGGGCCTATCACCGGGGAGCTGTTTTTT. The encoded protein is CARGGPITGELFF.

This clonotype was seen a handful of times. This chain joins TRBV9 and TRBJ2-2, with D hard to call. CDR3 size: 13 residues. CDR1 and CDR2 from the germline V gene are SGDLS and YYNGEE. V dropped 2 bases and J dropped 5 bases, with 7 bases sitting between them. The CDR3 sequence is CASSVARTGELFF. For the CDR3, the DNA is TGTGCCAGCAGCGTCGCCCGAACCGGGGAGCTGTTTTTT.

This clonotype came up many times. V is TRBV2 and J is TRBJ1-1, with 7 bases identical to TRBD1. This CDR3 has 14 residues. Germline V gives CDR1 SNHLY, CDR2 FYNNEI. V shed 7 bases, J shed 0 bases, and the junction held 5 bases outside the gene matches. CDR3 sequence reads: CASNPTGLNTEAFF. The CDR3 region has the DNA TGTGCCAGCAATCCGACAGGGCTGAACACTGAAGCTTTCTTT.